One sample yielded the 18 T cell receptor beta chains listed below, sequenced in a study of T-cell reconstitution after alpha-beta-depleted transplantation in children. For TCRbeta, the library was prepared with unique molecular identifiers. TCRdb reprocessed the PCR reads via MiXCR and lists one record per CDR3 protein. The profile shows roughly 350,000 distinct CDR3 sequences, 16% of them singletons. Sample: PBMCs, mostly from graft donor cells, taken 360 days after TCRalphabeta/CD19-depleted stem cell transplant. The receptors derive from a male patient aged 2 to 10 who had a stem cell transplant for acute lymphoblastic leukemia, so the T cells may come from the graft donor.

The rearrangement links TRBV5-1 to TRBJ1-2, with 8 bases identical to TRBD1. Germline assignment: CDR1 SGHRS and CDR2 YFSETQ. The V gene end was trimmed by 3 bases and the J gene end by 8 bases; junction bases not matched to a gene: 12. This CDR3 comprises 15 residues. CDR3 residues: CASSWGQEYRGGYTF. CDR3 nucleotide sequence: TGCGCCAGCAGCTGGGGACAGGAATATAGGGGAGGCTACACCTTC.

This clonotype was seen at least ten times. The gene calls are TRBV28 and TRBJ1-5; D remains unclear. Germline lookup yields CDR1 MDHEN and CDR2 SYDVKM. V lost 1 base to trimming and J lost 2 bases, with 9 bases between them. The CDR3 consists of 15 residues. The CDR3 bases are TGTGCCAGCAGTTTATCGGGGATAGGCAATCAGCCCCAGCATTTT. Encoded protein: CASSLSGIGNQPQHF.

The genes are TRBV10-3 and TRBJ2-1; 12 bases line up with TRBD2. V dropped 10 bases and J dropped 5; count of bases not matched to a gene: 6. The germline CDR1 and CDR2 sequences are ENHRY and SYGVKD. The CDR3 covers 14 residues. In nucleotides, the CDR3 is TGTGCCAGTCTAGGACTAGCGGGACACAATGAGCAGTTCTTC. Amino acids: CASLGLAGHNEQFF.

The genes are TRBV3-1 and TRBJ1-5; tentative D call: TRBD1 (5 bases). The CDR3 extends over 14 amino acids. Between the trimmed V and J ends, which lost 1 base and 3 bases, there was a span of 7 bases. CDR1 and CDR2 from the germline V gene are LGHDT and YNNKEL (reference sequence). The CDR3 region has the DNA TGTGCCAGCAGCCAAGCAGGGTACAATCAGCCCCAGCATTTT. Its translation is CASSQAGYNQPQHF.

This clonotype was seen only a few times. The rearrangement uses TRBV24-1 and TRBJ2-1; TRBD2 is a possible D gene (6 bases). Germline V gene sequence: CDR1 KGHDR, CDR2 SFDVKD. This CDR3 spans 14 amino acids. Trimming took off 6 bases at V and 2 bases at J, with 10 bases between the two ends. Written as DNA, the CDR3 is TGTGCCACCAGTTATCCGGGGGCCTACAATGAGCAGTTCTTC. It encodes CATSYPGAYNEQFF.

The rearrangement links TRBV28 to TRBJ2-1, with D possibly being TRBD2 (5 bases). V was cut by 7 bases and J by 5 bases, with 15 bases left in between. The V gene's germline CDR1 is MDHEN and CDR2 SYDVKM. The CDR3 loop spans 14 amino acids. This chain's CDR3 is CASTVEGLHNEQFF. In DNA form, the CDR3 reads TGTGCCAGCACGGTGGAAGGACTTCACAATGAGCAGTTCTTC.

The rearrangement uses TRBV10-3 and TRBJ2-1; the D gene is possibly TRBD1 (6 bases). The germline V and J ends were trimmed by 6 bases and 7 bases, with 19 bases remaining between them. Germline CDR1 ENHRY, CDR2 SYGVKD. The CDR3 has 15 amino acids. DNA of the CDR3: TGTGCCATCAGGCGGACAGACCTTGTAACTAATGAGCAGTTCTTC. This sequence encodes CAIRRTDLVTNEQFF.

Ten or more counts support this clonotype. This chain joins TRBV12-3 or TRBV12-4 and TRBJ2-7; 12 bases line up with TRBD2. Germline trimming cut 6 bases from V and 2 bases from J; bases unmatched to any gene: 5. This CDR3 has 15 amino acids. CDR3 nucleotides: TGTGCCAGCAGCAAAGGACTAGCGGGAACCTACGAGCAGTACTTC. The encoded protein is CASSKGLAGTYEQYF.

V gene TRBV10-3 combines with J gene TRBJ2-1, with 9 nucleotides matching TRBD1. Trimming cost V 5 bases and J 4 bases; bases outside gene matches: 12. The CDR3 runs to 17 residues. CDR1 ENHRY and CDR2 SYGVKD come from the germline V gene. The CDR3 is CAISKLPGTGRYNEQFF. The DNA for the CDR3 is TGTGCCATCAGTAAACTACCCGGGACAGGGAGATACAATGAGCAGTTCTTC.

This clonotype turned up a few times. The chain carries TRBV12-3 or TRBV12-4 and TRBJ1-1, with 8 bases fitting TRBD1. Losses at the gene ends were 5 bases for V and 4 bases for J; bases not matched to a gene: 6. The CDR3 runs to 14 residues. Here the CDR3 DNA reads TGTGCCAGCAGTGTCAGGGGGCTGAGCACTGAAGCTTTCTTT. Translating it yields CASSVRGLSTEAFF.

This chain links TRBV19 with TRBJ2-2, with a possible D match to TRBD2 (5 bases). CDR3 size: 16 residues. The germline gives CDR1 LNHDA, CDR2 SQIVND (reference sequence). V lost 6 bases and J 4 bases, leaving 18 bases between the germline ends. In nucleotides, the CDR3 is TGTGCCAGTAGATGGGGTCTAGCTGCTGTCACCGGGGAGCTGTTTTTT. Translated: CASRWGLAAVTGELFF. Based on the CDR3 plus reference TRBV19 and TRBJ2-2, the full variable domain is DGGITQSPKYLFRKEGQNVTLSCEQNLNHDAMYWYRQDPGQGLRLIYYSQIVNDFQKGDIAEGYSVSREKKESFPLTVTSAQKNPTAFYLCASRWGLAAVTGELFFGEGSRLTVL.

This clonotype was counted only a few times. This chain connects TRBV5-1 to TRBJ2-7; D is perhaps TRBD1 or TRBD2 (5 bases each). The V end was cut by 0 bases, the J end by 2 bases, with 9 bases between. The CDR3 covers 14 residues. Germline V gene lookup returns CDR1 SGHRS and CDR2 YFSETQ. CDR3 coding DNA: TGCGCCAGCAGCTTGGGGGACGGTCCCTACGAGCAGTACTTC. Protein product: CASSLGDGPYEQYF.

This clonotype appeared a few times. The CDR3 is CASSQGFRARTEAFF. CDR3 DNA: TGCGCCAGCAGCCAAGGATTCAGGGCGAGAACTGAAGCTTTCTTT. V is TRBV4-3 and J is TRBJ1-1; D is possibly TRBD1 (5 bases). CDR3 length: 15 residues. Germline V lookup: CDR1 LGHNA, CDR2 YSLEER. V lost 1 base and J 5 bases, leaving 14 bases between the germline ends.

The genes are TRBV28 and TRBJ2-7; 14 bases align to TRBD2. V lost 5 bases, J lost 2 bases, and 17 bases stayed unmatched. CDR3 length equals 20 residues. Germline V gene sequence: CDR1 MDHEN, CDR2 SYDVKM. The CDR3 nucleotides read TGTGCCAGCAGTCGACAGGGTCCCGGGACTAGCGGGGGTAGAGCCTACGAGCAGTACTTC. As protein: CASSRQGPGTSGGRAYEQYF.

This clonotype came up a few times. The V gene is TRBV7-8, the J gene TRBJ2-7; possibly TRBD1 for D (5 bases). CDR1 is SGHVS, CDR2 FQNEAQ, per germline. V lost 5 bases, J lost 1 base, and 12 bases lay in between. The CDR3 runs 14 residues. CDR3 nucleotide sequence: TGTGCCAGCAGCCCAGGGAAAGGGTCCTACGAGCAGTACTTC. Translating it yields CASSPGKGSYEQYF.

This clonotype was seen ten or more times. The V call is TRBV10-2, the J call TRBJ2-5, with 7 nucleotides matching TRBD2. V shed 6 bases and J 7 bases; nucleotides not matched to a gene: 8. The CDR3 has 13 amino acids. CDR1 is WSHSY and CDR2 is SAAADI in the germline V gene. The CDR3 region is CASSRTREGTQYF. As DNA, the CDR3 is TGCGCCAGCAGCAGGACTAGAGAAGGGACCCAGTACTTC.

The chain joins TRBV28 to TRBJ2-7; D perhaps matches TRBD2 (5 bases). With 8 bases removed from V and 5 bases from J, the gap between germline ends came to 13 bases. CDR1 and CDR2 from the germline V gene are MDHEN and SYDVKM. The CDR3 has 12 residues. The chain's CDR3 is CASVAGRHEQYF. CDR3 coding DNA: TGTGCCAGCGTTGCGGGCCGCCACGAGCAGTACTTC.

This clonotype was seen many times. The rearrangement joins TRBV29-1 to TRBJ2-1, with 10 bases matching TRBD2. This CDR3 region has 13 residues. V lost 3 bases, J lost 8 bases, and 4 bases stayed unmatched. The germline V gene has CDR1 SQVTM and CDR2 ANQGSEA. The CDR3 is CSVDRLAGDEQFF. The CDR3 DNA reads as TGCAGCGTTGATCGGCTAGCGGGAGATGAGCAGTTCTTC.